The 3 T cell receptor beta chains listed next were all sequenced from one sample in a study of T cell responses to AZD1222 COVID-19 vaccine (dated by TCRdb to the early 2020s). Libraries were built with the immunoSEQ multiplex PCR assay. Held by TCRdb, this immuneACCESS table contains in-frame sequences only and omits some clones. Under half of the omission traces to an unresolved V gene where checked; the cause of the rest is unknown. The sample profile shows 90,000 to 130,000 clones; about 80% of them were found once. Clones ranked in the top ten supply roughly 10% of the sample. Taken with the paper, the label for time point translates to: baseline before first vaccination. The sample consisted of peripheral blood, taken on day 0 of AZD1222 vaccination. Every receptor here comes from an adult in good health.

CDR3 amino acids: CASSPLRQDGYTF. In DNA, the CDR3 is TGTGCCAGCTCACCACTACGGCAAGATGGCTACACCTTC. The chain couples TRBV18 to TRBJ1-2; no clear D gene. CDR3 length equals 13 residues. Trimming stripped 1 base from V and 6 bases from J, with 9 bases between. Germline-derived CDR1 and CDR2 are KGHSH and LQKENI. The full variable domain, completed using reference TRBV18 and TRBJ1-2, is NAGVMQNPRHLVRRRGQEARLRCSPMKGHSHVYWYRQLPEEGLKFMVYLQKENIIDESGMPKERFSAEFPKEGPSILRIQQVVRGDSAAYFCASSPLRQDGYTFGSGTRLTVV.

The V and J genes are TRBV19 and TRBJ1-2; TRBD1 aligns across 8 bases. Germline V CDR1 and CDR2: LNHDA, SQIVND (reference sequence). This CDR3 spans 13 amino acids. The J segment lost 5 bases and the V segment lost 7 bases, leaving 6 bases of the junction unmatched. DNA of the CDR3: TGTGCCAGTATAAGGACAGGGTTTTATGGCTACACCTTC. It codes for CASIRTGFYGYTF.

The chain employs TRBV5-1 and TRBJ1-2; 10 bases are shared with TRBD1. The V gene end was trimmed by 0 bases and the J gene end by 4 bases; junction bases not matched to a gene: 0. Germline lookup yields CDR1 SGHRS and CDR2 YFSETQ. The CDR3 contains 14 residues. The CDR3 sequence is CASSLGDRGYGYTF. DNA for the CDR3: TGCGCCAGCAGCTTGGGGGACAGGGGCTATGGCTACACCTTC.